Listed here are 23 T cell receptor beta chains from one sample, sequenced in a study of naive and memory T cell subsets. The beta constant-region primer was an equimolar mix of two oligonucleotides covering TRBC1 and TRBC2. MiXCR was run by TCRdb on the UMI-ligation and nested PCR reads, yielding one entry per CDR3 protein. The profile shows around 27,000 distinct CDR3 sequences, approximately 11% of them singletons. Input material: effector memory CD4+ T cells from blood. Subset noted: effector memory, CD45RA- CD27-. These receptors all stem from a human donor in good health.

The chain recombines TRBV28 with TRBJ1-5; 7 nucleotides line up with TRBD1. The germline gives CDR1 MDHEN, CDR2 SYDVKM. V was clipped by 4 bases and J by 12 bases; unmatched bases: 9. This CDR3 is 13 amino acids long. This CDR3 reads CASSYGRDRVQHF. The CDR3, as DNA: TGTGCCAGCAGTTACGGCCGGGACAGAGTCCAGCATTTT.

A few counts support this clonotype. The chain links TRBV7-2 to TRBJ2-7, with 10 bases identical to TRBD2. V dropped 5 bases and J dropped 2; count of bases not matched to a gene: 3. CDR1 SGHTA and CDR2 FQGNSA come from the germline V gene. This CDR3 is 14 amino acids long. In DNA form, the CDR3 reads TGTGCCAGCAGCACAACTAGCGGGACCTACGAGCAGTACTTC. It is translated as CASSTTSGTYEQYF.

This clonotype turned up a few times. V usage is TRBV6-2 or TRBV6-3 and J usage is TRBJ1-6; 7 bases are shared with TRBD1. The V and J ends lost 8 bases and 7 bases, in that order; junction bases with no gene match: 11. CDR3 length: 15 amino acids. Germline loops: CDR1 MNHEY, CDR2 SVGEGT. CDR3 bases: TGTGCCAGCCGCCAGGCCGGGACAGCCAATTCACCCCTCCACTTT. Its translation is CASRQAGTANSPLHF.

The table lists this clonotype with a few counts. The J gene is TRBJ1-1, the V gene TRBV20-1; TRBD1 matches at 10 bases. The CDR3 is made up of 15 amino acids. J lost 4 bases, V lost 6 bases, and 11 bases had no gene match. CDR1 DFQATT and CDR2 SNEGSKA come from the germline V gene (reference sequence). The CDR3 here is CSAKPRDRGTTEAFF. CDR3 DNA sequence: TGCAGTGCCAAACCCCGGGACAGGGGTACCACTGAAGCTTTCTTT.

The V gene is TRBV6-2 or TRBV6-3, the J gene TRBJ2-7; 9 bases agree with TRBD1. Losses at the gene ends were 3 bases for V and 3 bases for J; bases not matched to a gene: 6. This CDR3 contains 15 residues. Germline CDR1 reads MNHEY; CDR2 reads SVGEGT. The CDR3 DNA follows: TGTGCCAGCAGTTATCCCGGACAGGGGCACTACGAGCAGTACTTC. Protein product: CASSYPGQGHYEQYF.

The chain has TRBV20-1 and TRBJ2-1, with 10 positions matching TRBD2. The J segment lost 6 bases and the V segment lost 1 base, leaving 12 bases of the junction unmatched. In germline, CDR1 is DFQATT, CDR2 SNEGSKA (reference sequence). The CDR3 loop spans 17 amino acids. CDR3 nucleotides: TGCAGTGCTAGAGGGAGCGGGGGGGCAGGTGTATTCAATGAGCAGTTCTTC. This sequence encodes CSARGSGGAGVFNEQFF.

CDR3 in DNA: TGTGCCAGCAGTCGACTAGCAGATAACACCGGGGAGCTGTTTTTT. It translates to CASSRLADNTGELFF. This chain uses TRBV6-4 with TRBJ2-2, with 7 positions matching TRBD2. This CDR3 has 15 residues. Germline CDR1 MRHNA, CDR2 SNTAGT. After removal of 5 bases from V and 2 bases from J, the junction contained 5 bases not matched to a gene.

This clonotype came up a few times. The chain employs TRBV6-5 and TRBJ2-3; tentatively, D is TRBD2 (7 bases). The CDR3 contains 14 residues. Germline CDR1 MNHEY, CDR2 SVGAGI. V lost 6 bases and J 4 bases, leaving 14 bases between the germline ends. CDR3 protein: CASRTGGRADTQYF. The CDR3 DNA sequence: TGTGCCAGCAGGACCGGGGGGCGGGCAGATACGCAGTATTTT.

For this clonotype: A much larger clonotype is one base distant, so this may be a read error. The chain uses TRBV29-1 and TRBJ2-7; perhaps TRBD2 as D (6 bases). Per germline, CDR1 SQVTM and CDR2 ANQGSEA. The CDR3 contains 12 residues. CDR3: CSVEVGHRERYF. For the CDR3, the DNA is TGCAGCGTTGAAGTGGGCCACCGGGAGCGGTACTTC.

In this sample, this clonotype is medium-sized. The chain combines TRBV15 with TRBJ2-3, with a possible D match to TRBD2 (5 bases). Germline V gene lookup returns CDR1 LNHNV and CDR2 YYDKDF (reference sequence). Trimming shortened V by 0 bases and J by 6 bases, and 10 bases separated the two germline ends. This CDR3 contains 14 residues. CDR3 in DNA: TGTGCCACCAGCAGAGAGGCGGGCCCGGATACGCAGTATTTT. It translates to CATSREAGPDTQYF.

V and J are TRBV7-2 and TRBJ1-1, with D possibly matching TRBD1 (6 bases). V was pared by 4 bases and J by 5 bases, with 8 bases between. Germline V CDR1 and CDR2: SGHTA, FQGNSA. The CDR3 is 12 residues long. Here the CDR3 DNA reads TGTGCCAGCAGCTCTACAGGGACTGAAGCTTTCTTT. It yields the protein CASSSTGTEAFF.

V usage is TRBV7-2 and J usage is TRBJ2-1, with 10 bases identical to TRBD2. Germline V lookup: CDR1 SGHTA, CDR2 FQGNSA. V gave up 4 bases and J gave up 8 bases; unmatched junction bases: 11. The CDR3 covers 16 residues. The CDR3 bases are TGTGCCAGCAGCTCAGAATGGGCTAGCGGGGGCGATGAGCAGTTCTTC. Protein sequence: CASSSEWASGGDEQFF.

This clonotype was counted many times. The chain uses TRBV12-3 or TRBV12-4 and TRBJ1-4; the D gene is possibly TRBD1 (5 bases). This CDR3 region has 15 residues. V was clipped by 4 bases and J by 4 bases, with 13 bases between them. This CDR3 is CASSSADKGNEKLFF. CDR3 nucleotides: TGTGCCAGCAGTTCCGCGGACAAGGGTAATGAAAAACTGTTTTTT.

This clonotype came up many times. CDR3 sequence (DNA): TGTGCCAGCAGCTTGACTAGCGGGGCCCATGAGCAGTTCTTC. It specifies CASSLTSGAHEQFF. The gene calls are TRBV7-2 and TRBJ2-1; 11 bases fit TRBD2. CDR1 and CDR2 (germline): SGHTA, FQGNSA. This CDR3 has 14 residues. V was pared by 3 bases and J by 8 bases, with 3 bases of the junction left unmatched.

This clonotype was detected many times. CDR3 in DNA: TGTGCCAGCAGCAGGGGAGGGAACGAAAAACTGTTTTTT. Its translation is CASSRGGNEKLFF. The genes are TRBV7-6 and TRBJ1-4; D may be TRBD1 (5 bases). Trimming cost V 5 bases and J 8 bases, with 12 bases left between them. The CDR3 is 13 residues long. Germline values: CDR1 SGHVS, CDR2 FNYEAQ.

This clonotype has more than one count but fewer than ten. This sequence joins TRBV7-9 and TRBJ1-4; the match to TRBD1 covers 8 bases. Unmatched junction bases numbered 8, after V lost 6 bases and J lost 8 bases. The CDR3 runs to 14 residues. Germline loops: CDR1 SEHNR, CDR2 FQNEAQ (reference sequence). CDR3 nucleotides: TGTGCCAGCAGTCACGGACAGGGAAGCGAAAAACTGTTTTTT. This gives the protein CASSHGQGSEKLFF.

The table lists this clonotype with many counts. The chain carries TRBV7-8 and TRBJ2-3; D gene ambiguous. The CDR3 is 10 residues long. Trimming took 8 bases from V and 5 from J, leaving 5 bases between them. From germline, CDR1 is SGHVS and CDR2 FQNEAQ. The CDR3 protein is CASGLDTQYF. The CDR3 nucleotides read TGTGCCAGCGGATTAGATACGCAGTATTTT.

The V call is TRBV29-1, the J call TRBJ2-6, with D tentatively TRBD1 (6 bases). This CDR3 region has 18 residues. Trimming removed 2 bases from V and 1 base from J, with 18 bases in between. Germline CDR1 is SQVTM and CDR2 is ANQGSEA. The CDR3 nucleotides read TGCAGCGTTGAACCACGGGCAGGGGTGGGATCTGGGGCCAACGTCCTGACTTTC. It encodes CSVEPRAGVGSGANVLTF.

This clonotype was observed a few times. J is TRBJ2-4 and V is TRBV11-3; weak D call: TRBD2 (7 bases). Between the trimmed V and J ends, which lost 1 base and 8 bases, there was a span of 15 bases. The CDR3 has 15 residues. CDR1 and CDR2 (germline): SGHNT, YENEEA. The CDR3 sequence is CASSLGGQGGDIQYF. CDR3 coding DNA: TGTGCCAGCAGCTTAGGGGGGCAGGGAGGGGACATTCAGTACTTC.

The gene calls are TRBV7-2 and TRBJ2-5, with 10 bases aligning to TRBD2. From germline, CDR1 is SGHTA and CDR2 FQGNSA. The CDR3 runs 15 residues. V lost 5 bases and J lost 1; bases outside the gene matches: 4. The CDR3 nucleotides read TGTGCCAGCAGCCCGCGGACTAGCGGCCAAGAGACCCAGTACTTC. Translated, it gives CASSPRTSGQETQYF. The full variable domain, with the rest looked up from reference TRBV7-2 and TRBJ2-5, is GAGVSQSPSNKVTEKGKDVELRCDPISGHTALYWYRQSLGQGLEFLIYFQGNSAPDKSGLPSDRFSAERTGGSVSTLTIQRTQQEDSAVYLCASSPRTSGQETQYFGPGTRLLVL.

In this sample, this clonotype turned up a few times. V is TRBV20-1 and J is TRBJ2-4; no clear D gene. V dropped 0 bases and J dropped 0 bases, with 12 bases sitting between them. CDR3 length: 16 amino acids. The germline CDR1 and CDR2 sequences are DFQATT and SNEGSKA (reference sequence). The CDR3 region has the DNA TGCAGTGCTAGAGATTTCCGGCTGATAGCCAAAAACATTCAGTACTTC. Translation gives CSARDFRLIAKNIQYF.

This clonotype is deemed medium-sized (0.01 to 0.1%). The rearrangement links TRBV20-1 to TRBJ2-7, with 12 bases fitting TRBD2. The CDR3 sequence is 15 residues long. Unmatched junction bases numbered 9, after V lost 5 bases and J lost 4 bases. From germline, CDR1 is DFQATT and CDR2 SNEGSKA (reference sequence). CDR3 nucleotides: TGCAGTGCTCCCCTCCTAGCGGGAGGGACGTACGAGCAGTACTTC. Protein: CSAPLLAGGTYEQYF.

This clonotype was counted many times. The rearrangement links TRBV12-3 or TRBV12-4 to TRBJ2-4; D call uncertain. The CDR3 spans 14 residues. Trimming removed 3 bases at V and 2 bases at J, with 8 bases between. CDR3 DNA: TGTGCCAGCAGTTTGGGCGGAACCAAAAACATTCAGTACTTC. Amino acids: CASSLGGTKNIQYF.